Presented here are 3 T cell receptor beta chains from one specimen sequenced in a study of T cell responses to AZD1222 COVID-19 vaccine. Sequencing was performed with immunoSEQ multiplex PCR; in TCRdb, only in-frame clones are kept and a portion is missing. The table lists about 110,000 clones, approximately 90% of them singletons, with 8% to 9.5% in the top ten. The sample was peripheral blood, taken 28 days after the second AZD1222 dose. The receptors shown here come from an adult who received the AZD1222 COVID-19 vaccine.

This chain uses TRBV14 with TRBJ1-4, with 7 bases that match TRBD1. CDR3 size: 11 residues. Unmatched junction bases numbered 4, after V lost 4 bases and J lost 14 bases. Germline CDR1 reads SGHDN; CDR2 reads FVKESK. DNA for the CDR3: TGTGCCAGCAGCCTACAGGGGAGGCTGTTTTTT. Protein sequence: CASSLQGRLFF.

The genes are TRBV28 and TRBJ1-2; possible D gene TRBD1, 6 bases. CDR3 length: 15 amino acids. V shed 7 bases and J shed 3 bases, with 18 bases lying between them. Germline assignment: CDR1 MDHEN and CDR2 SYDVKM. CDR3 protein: CASMVGNGGHYGYTF. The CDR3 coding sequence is TGTGCCAGCATGGTGGGTAACGGGGGGCACTATGGCTACACCTTC.

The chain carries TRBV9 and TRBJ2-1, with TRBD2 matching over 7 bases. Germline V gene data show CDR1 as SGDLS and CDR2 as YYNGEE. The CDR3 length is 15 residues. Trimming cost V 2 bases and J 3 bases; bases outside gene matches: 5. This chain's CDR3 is CASSVGGSLYNEQFF. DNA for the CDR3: TGTGCCAGCAGCGTCGGGGGGTCCCTCTACAATGAGCAGTTCTTC.